These 21 T cell receptor beta chains came from one sample sequenced in a study of blood T cell repertoires in COVID-19. Profiling relied on immunoSEQ multiplex PCR, and the TCRdb table lists in-frame clones only, not all of them. The repertoire includes some 100,000 clones, roughly 86% of them detected once, and 9% to 12% sits in the top ten. The source material was peripheral blood. The source is a man in his fifties with acute or convalescent COVID-19.

V is TRBV7-2 and J is TRBJ2-3, with 10 bases matching TRBD2. CDR3 size: 17 residues. Germline V gene lookup returns CDR1 SGHTA and CDR2 FQGNSA. The trim removed 7 bases at V and 4 bases at J, leaving 14 bases unmatched. CDR3 in amino acids: CASTSKPRAGGADTQYF. The CDR3 DNA reads as TGTGCCAGCACCTCTAAGCCCCGAGCGGGAGGGGCAGATACGCAGTATTTT.

The J gene is TRBJ1-4, the V gene TRBV4-1, with 7 positions matching TRBD1. The CDR3 runs 16 residues. J gave up 7 bases and V 1 base, and 9 bases lay outside the gene matches. Looked up from germline, CDR1 is MGHRA and CDR2 is YSYEKL. Here the CDR3 reads CASSQVGLDRAEKLFF. The CDR3 DNA reads as TGCGCCAGCAGCCAAGTGGGTTTAGACAGGGCTGAAAAACTGTTTTTT.

The chain links TRBV19 to TRBJ1-5, with TRBD1 as a possible D gene (5 bases). Between the trimmed V and J ends, which lost 3 bases and 6 bases, there was a span of 15 bases. Germline V gives CDR1 LNHDA, CDR2 SQIVND (reference sequence). The CDR3 totals 15 residues. In nucleotides, the CDR3 is TGTGCCAGTAGTATCCAGGGAGGGTCAATTCAGCCCCAGCATTTT. Protein: CASSIQGGSIQPQHF. The complete variable domain, with remaining parts taken from reference TRBV19 and TRBJ1-5, reads DGGITQSPKYLFRKEGQNVTLSCEQNLNHDAMYWYRQDPGQGLRLIYYSQIVNDFQKGDIAEGYSVSREKKESFPLTVTSAQKNPTAFYLCASSIQGGSIQPQHFGDGTRLSIL.

This chain joins TRBV11-3 and TRBJ1-1; possible D gene TRBD1, 6 bases. V gave up 2 bases and J gave up 0 bases, with 7 bases separating them. CDR1 and CDR2 from the germline V gene are SGHNT and YENEEA. CDR3 length equals 14 residues. The CDR3 protein is CASSLRTVNTEAFF. The CDR3 DNA follows: TGTGCCAGCAGCTTAAGGACAGTGAACACTGAAGCTTTCTTT.

The chain uses TRBV9 and TRBJ1-4, with D unresolved. CDR3 length equals 13 residues. The V gene lost 2 bases and the J gene lost 0 bases, with 2 bases spanning the gap. Germline assignment: CDR1 SGDLS and CDR2 YYNGEE. The CDR3 bases are TGTGCCAGCAGCGTCACAACTAATGAAAAACTGTTTTTT. Translated, it gives CASSVTTNEKLFF.

This sequence joins TRBV7-2 and TRBJ2-7, with TRBD2 matching over 9 bases. This CDR3 has 15 residues. The J segment lost 2 bases and the V segment lost 1 base, leaving 3 bases of the junction unmatched. CDR1 SGHTA and CDR2 FQGNSA come from the germline V gene. The CDR3 is CASSLGRGRAYEQYF. Here the CDR3 DNA reads TGTGCCAGCAGCTTAGGTCGCGGGAGGGCCTACGAGCAGTACTTC.

This chain joins TRBV19 and TRBJ2-7; D call uncertain. The CDR3 length is 13 residues. Looked up from germline, CDR1 is LNHDA and CDR2 is SQIVND (reference sequence). Trimming cost V 3 bases and J 1 base, with 7 bases left between them. The CDR3: CASSMAGSYEQYF. The CDR3 DNA reads TGTGCCAGTAGTATGGCAGGATCCTACGAGCAGTACTTC.

The CDR3 region is CATRGTGYEKLFF. In DNA, the CDR3 is TGCGCCACCCGAGGTACAGGGTATGAAAAACTGTTTTTT. V is TRBV10-2 and J is TRBJ1-4; maybe TRBD1 (6 bases). Trimming cost V 10 bases and J 6 bases, with 15 bases left between them. CDR1 is WSHSY and CDR2 is SAAADI in the germline V gene. The CDR3 extends over 13 amino acids.

The chain combines TRBV2 with TRBJ2-2, with 8 nucleotides matching TRBD2. The CDR3 has 16 amino acids. From germline, CDR1 is SNHLY and CDR2 FYNNEI. Unmatched junction bases numbered 8, after V lost 6 bases and J lost 2 bases. CDR3 sequence: CASSDVLAANTGELFF. CDR3 nucleotides: TGTGCCAGCAGCGACGTACTAGCGGCAAACACCGGGGAGCTGTTTTTT.

The chain has TRBV19 and TRBJ1-5, with 8 bases fitting TRBD1. The CDR3 consists of 15 residues. Germline-derived CDR1 and CDR2 are LNHDA and SQIVND (reference sequence). The V and J ends lost 4 bases and 6 bases, in that order; junction bases with no gene match: 8. CDR3 sequence (DNA): TGTGCCAGTAGTAGCCGGACAGGGCAGGGTCAGCCCCAGCATTTT. This gives the protein CASSSRTGQGQPQHF.

This chain joins TRBV10-3 and TRBJ2-1; 8 positions agree with TRBD2. The V and J ends lost 6 bases and 13 bases, in that order; junction bases with no gene match: 8. This CDR3 has 12 amino acids. Germline-derived CDR1 and CDR2 are ENHRY and SYGVKD. The CDR3 loop is CAIRSLAVGQFF. CDR3 DNA sequence: TGTGCCATCAGATCACTAGCGGTGGGCCAGTTCTTC.

This chain links TRBV11-3 with TRBJ2-1, with D tentatively TRBD1 (6 bases). The CDR3 is 16 residues long. V lost 1 base and J lost 4, with 14 bases in between. In germline, CDR1 is SGHNT, CDR2 YENEEA. The CDR3 DNA is TGTGCCAGCAGCTTAGTGAATACAGGGAGATACAATGAGCAGTTCTTC. As protein: CASSLVNTGRYNEQFF.

This rearrangement joins TRBV3-1 (or the pseudogene TRBV3-2) to TRBJ2-7, with D perhaps TRBD2 (5 bases). Trimming pared 0 bases from V and 2 bases from J, leaving 11 bases between. The V gene's germline CDR1 is LGHDT and CDR2 YNNKEL (reference sequence). The CDR3 has 15 amino acids. The CDR3 coding sequence is TGTGCCAGCAGCCAAGACGACTACCAAACCTACGAGCAGTACTTC. Protein sequence: CASSQDDYQTYEQYF.

The rearrangement uses TRBV7-9 and TRBJ2-1; 9 bases agree with TRBD2. CDR3 length: 18 residues. Germline values: CDR1 SEHNR, CDR2 FQNEAQ (reference sequence). V dropped 1 base and J dropped 6; count of bases not matched to a gene: 13. CDR3 nucleotide sequence: TGTGCCAGCAGCTTAGAAGTACCGACTAGCGGAGGGGTCAATGAGCAGTTCTTC. Translated: CASSLEVPTSGGVNEQFF.

V is TRBV10-3 and J is TRBJ2-2; D unclear. Trimming took 2 bases from V and 1 from J, leaving 8 bases between them. This CDR3 is built from 15 residues. Germline V gene lookup returns CDR1 ENHRY and CDR2 SYGVKD. CDR3 coding DNA: TGTGCCATCAGTGAGGACCCGGGGAACACCGGGGAGCTGTTTTTT. Its protein product is CAISEDPGNTGELFF.

This clone was detected only once. The V gene is TRBV6-5, the J gene TRBJ1-1, with 8 bases identical to TRBD1. CDR1 MNHEY and CDR2 SVGAGI come from the germline V gene. Trimming removed 6 bases from V and 5 bases from J; junction bases left unmatched: 8. The CDR3 runs to 14 residues. The CDR3 nucleotides are TGTGCCAGCAGGGGACAGGCCGTATTGACTGAAGCTTTCTTT. Its protein product is CASRGQAVLTEAFF.

This sequence joins TRBV28 and TRBJ2-3, with D possibly TRBD1 on 6 matching bases. This CDR3 contains 12 residues. The germline V gene encodes CDR1 MDHEN and CDR2 SYDVKM. V gave up 5 bases and J gave up 7 bases, with 10 bases separating them. The CDR3 is CASSRTGNTQYF. CDR3 nucleotides: TGTGCCAGCAGTCGAACAGGGAATACGCAGTATTTT.

The chain joins TRBV21-1 to TRBJ2-1; the D segment call TRBD2 is taken from the table without a DNA check. TRBV21-1 is shown as a pseudogene. This CDR3 is 16 amino acids long. The CDR3 DNA follows: TGTGCCAGCAGCAGGTGGACTAGCGGTCCCCACAATGAGCAGTTCTTC. Its protein product is CASSRWTSGPHNEQFF.

The chain has TRBV3-1 (or the pseudogene TRBV3-2) and TRBJ1-1; tentatively, D is TRBD1 (5 bases). Trimming shortened V by 2 bases and J by 5 bases, and 12 bases separated the two germline ends. The CDR3 is 14 residues long. Germline V gene lookup returns CDR1 LGHDT and CDR2 YNNKEL (reference sequence). Here the CDR3 DNA reads TGTGCCAGCAGCCAAAGGGGTGGTCGGACTGAAGCTTTCTTT. Its protein is CASSQRGGRTEAFF.

The chain links TRBV27 to TRBJ2-1; 14 bases align to TRBD2. This CDR3 region has 17 residues. V gave up 3 bases and J gave up 9 bases; unmatched junction bases: 10. Germline CDR1 and CDR2: MNHEY and SMNVEV (reference sequence). CDR3 in DNA: TGTGCCAGCAGTTTGGTGGGACTAGCGGGAGTCGGCGGTGAGCAGTTCTTC. Translating it yields CASSLVGLAGVGGEQFF.

The chain couples TRBV6-4 to TRBJ1-5; 9 bases are a match to TRBD1. This CDR3 has 15 residues. Trimming removed 2 bases from V and 4 bases from J; junction bases left unmatched: 3. Per the germline V gene, CDR1 is MRHNA and CDR2 is SNTAGT. The CDR3 region has the DNA TGTGCCAGCAGTGACACGGACAGGGGTAATCAGCCCCAGCATTTT. This encodes CASSDTDRGNQPQHF.